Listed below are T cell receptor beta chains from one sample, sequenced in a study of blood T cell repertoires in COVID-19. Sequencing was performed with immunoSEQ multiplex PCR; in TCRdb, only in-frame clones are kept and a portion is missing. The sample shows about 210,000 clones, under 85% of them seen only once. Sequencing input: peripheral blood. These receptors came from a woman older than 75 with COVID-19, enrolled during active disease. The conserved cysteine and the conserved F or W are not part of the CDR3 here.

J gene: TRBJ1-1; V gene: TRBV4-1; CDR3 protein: ASSQPPGTEAF
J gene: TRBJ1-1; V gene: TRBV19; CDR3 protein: ASSIVRGMANTEAF
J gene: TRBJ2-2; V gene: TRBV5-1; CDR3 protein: ASSLGGAAGELF
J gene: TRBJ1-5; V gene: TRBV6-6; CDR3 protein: ASSPIPGGPQH
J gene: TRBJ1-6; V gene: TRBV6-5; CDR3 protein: ASSTRGNSPLH
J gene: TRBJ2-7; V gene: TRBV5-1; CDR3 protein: ASSVQGASYEQY
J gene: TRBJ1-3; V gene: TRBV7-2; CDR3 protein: ASSFRVPGNTIY
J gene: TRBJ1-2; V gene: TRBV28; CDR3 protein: ASSSISGTAYGYT
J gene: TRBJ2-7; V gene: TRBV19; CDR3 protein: ASRLDGSSYEQY
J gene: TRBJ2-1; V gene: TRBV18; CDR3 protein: ASSPSEQYLRSYNEQF
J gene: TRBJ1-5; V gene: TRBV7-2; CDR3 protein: ASSSRQGSQPQH
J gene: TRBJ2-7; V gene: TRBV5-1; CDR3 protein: ASSLVPEGDEQY
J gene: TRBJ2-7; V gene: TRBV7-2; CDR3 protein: ASSPGLGGEQY
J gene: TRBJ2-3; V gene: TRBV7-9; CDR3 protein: ASSRRSGASTDTQY
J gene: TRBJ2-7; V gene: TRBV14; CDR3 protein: ASSHSNEQY
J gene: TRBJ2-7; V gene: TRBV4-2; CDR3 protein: ASSQTTGVGEQY
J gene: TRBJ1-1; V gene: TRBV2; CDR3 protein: ANHRVQNTEAF
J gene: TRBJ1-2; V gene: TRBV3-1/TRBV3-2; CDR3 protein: ASSQDAGTGAYGYT
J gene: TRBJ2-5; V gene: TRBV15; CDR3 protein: ATSKSRTGGETQY
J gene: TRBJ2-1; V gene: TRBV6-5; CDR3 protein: ASTWGVEQF
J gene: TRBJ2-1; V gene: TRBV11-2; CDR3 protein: ASRGLRYNEQF
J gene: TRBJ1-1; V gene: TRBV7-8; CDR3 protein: ASSFQGPSEAF
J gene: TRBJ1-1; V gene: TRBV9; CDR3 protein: ASSFGQNTEAF
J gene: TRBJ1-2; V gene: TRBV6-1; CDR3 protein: ASSEFRTGGRGYT
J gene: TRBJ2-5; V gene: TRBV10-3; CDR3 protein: AITPSGGLLETQY
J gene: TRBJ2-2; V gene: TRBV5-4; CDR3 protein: ASGTLQGDTGELF
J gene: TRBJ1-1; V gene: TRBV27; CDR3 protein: ASRDRAERNTEAF
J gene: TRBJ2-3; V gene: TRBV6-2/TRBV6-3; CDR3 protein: ASSYPDVGGTQY
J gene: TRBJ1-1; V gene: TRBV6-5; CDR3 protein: ASSPYTEAF
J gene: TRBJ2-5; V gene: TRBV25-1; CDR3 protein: ASSRTGRTETQY
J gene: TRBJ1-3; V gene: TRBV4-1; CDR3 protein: ASSQDQGTGNTIY
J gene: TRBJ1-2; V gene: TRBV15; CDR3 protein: ATSGGNYGYT
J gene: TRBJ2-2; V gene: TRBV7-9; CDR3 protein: AITGTQNTGELF
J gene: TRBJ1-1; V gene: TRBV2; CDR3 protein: ASSENRVRAF
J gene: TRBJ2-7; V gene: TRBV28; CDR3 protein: ASTSAGPTYEQY
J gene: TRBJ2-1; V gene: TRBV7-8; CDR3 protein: ASSPRQGDEQF
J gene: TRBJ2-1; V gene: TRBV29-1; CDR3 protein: SVGGPGVGNEQF
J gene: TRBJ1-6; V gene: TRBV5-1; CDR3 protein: ARSGTGNSPLH
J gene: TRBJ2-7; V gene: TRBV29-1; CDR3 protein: SVQGTSYEQY
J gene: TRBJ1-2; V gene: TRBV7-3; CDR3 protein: ASSLRADSYGYT
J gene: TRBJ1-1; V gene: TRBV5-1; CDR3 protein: ASSAGQRMNTEAF
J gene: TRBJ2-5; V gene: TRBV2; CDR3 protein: ASSVDRQETQY